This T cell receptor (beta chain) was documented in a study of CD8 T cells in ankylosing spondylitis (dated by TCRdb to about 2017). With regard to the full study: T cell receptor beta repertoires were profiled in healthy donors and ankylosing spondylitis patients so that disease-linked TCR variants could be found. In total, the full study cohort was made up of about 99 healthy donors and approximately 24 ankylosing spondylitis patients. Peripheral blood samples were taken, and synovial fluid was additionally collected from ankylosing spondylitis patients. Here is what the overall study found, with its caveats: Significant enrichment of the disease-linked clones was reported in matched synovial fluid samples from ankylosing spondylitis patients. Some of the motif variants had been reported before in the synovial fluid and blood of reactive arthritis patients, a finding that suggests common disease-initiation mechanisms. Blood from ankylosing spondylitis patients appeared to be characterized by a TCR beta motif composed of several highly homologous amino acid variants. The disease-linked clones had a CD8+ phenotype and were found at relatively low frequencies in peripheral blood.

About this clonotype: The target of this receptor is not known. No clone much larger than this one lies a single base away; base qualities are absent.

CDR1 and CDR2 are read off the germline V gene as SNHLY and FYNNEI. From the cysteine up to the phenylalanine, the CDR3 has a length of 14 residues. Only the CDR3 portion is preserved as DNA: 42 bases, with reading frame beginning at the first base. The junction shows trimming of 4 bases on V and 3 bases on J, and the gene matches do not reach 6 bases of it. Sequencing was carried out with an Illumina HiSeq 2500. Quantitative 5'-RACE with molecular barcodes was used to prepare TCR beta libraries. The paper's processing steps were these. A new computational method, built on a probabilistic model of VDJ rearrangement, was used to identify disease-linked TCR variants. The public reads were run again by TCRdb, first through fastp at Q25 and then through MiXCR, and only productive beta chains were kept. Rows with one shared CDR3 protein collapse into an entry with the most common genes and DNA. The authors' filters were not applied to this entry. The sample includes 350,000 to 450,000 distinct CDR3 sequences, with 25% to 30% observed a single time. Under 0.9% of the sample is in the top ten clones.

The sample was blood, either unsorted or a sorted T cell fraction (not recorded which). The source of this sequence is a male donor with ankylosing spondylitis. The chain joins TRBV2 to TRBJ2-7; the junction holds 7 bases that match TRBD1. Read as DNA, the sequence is TGTGCCAGCAGTGGGGACAGACGAAACTACGAGCAGTACTTC. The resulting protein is CASSGDRRNYEQYF. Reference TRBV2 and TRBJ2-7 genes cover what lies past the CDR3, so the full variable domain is EPEVTQTPSHQVTQMGQEVILRCVPISNHLYFYWYRQILGQKVEFLVSFYNNEISEKSEIFDDQFSVERPDGSNFTLKIRSTKLEDSAMYFCASSGDRRNYEQYFGPGTRLTVT.